A single sample is the source of the 5 T cell receptor beta chains below, sequenced in a study of metastatic and nonmetastatic thyroid tumors. Thyroid surgery took place with no prior treatment in any patient. Using MiXCR, TCRdb re-called clones from the PCR reads. The sample includes about 14,000 clones, 30% to 35% of them seen just once. Sequenced: tumor tissue. The receptors were sampled from a female donor with papillary thyroid cancer or a benign thyroid nodule (not recorded which). Some clones in this sample may be carry-over from other donors' samples.

This clone has more than one count but fewer than ten. Germline is not matched at one junction end, which may reflect a read error. The rearrangement links TRBV6-1 to TRBJ1-1; weak D call: TRBD1 (6 bases). Germline assignment: CDR1 MNHNS and CDR2 SASEGT. This CDR3 region has 15 residues. CDR3: CASGDGPGQYNEAFF. The CDR3 nucleotides read TGTGCCAGCGGTGACGGGCCCGGACAGTACAATGAAGCTTTCTTT.

This clone occurred once. The rearrangement uses TRBV30 and TRBJ2-5; D assignment may be TRBD1 or TRBD2 (5 bases each). The germline V gene encodes CDR1 GTSNPN and CDR2 SVGIG (reference sequence). The V end was cut by 3 bases, the J end by 3 bases, with 14 bases between. There are 14 residues in the CDR3. The CDR3 DNA follows: TGTGCCTGGAGCGATCGGGACCCAAAAGAGACCCAGTACTTC. Amino acids: CAWSDRDPKETQYF.

The V and J genes are TRBV20-1 and TRBJ2-1; D perhaps matches TRBD2 (6 bases). The CDR3 length is 16 residues. The V end lost 0 bases, the J end lost 3 bases, and 15 bases lay between the germline ends. Per germline, CDR1 DFQATT and CDR2 SNEGSKA (reference sequence). CDR3 loop: CSARDPISGDYNEQFF. For the CDR3, the DNA is TGCAGTGCTAGAGATCCTATTAGCGGAGACTACAATGAGCAGTTCTTC.

This clone was counted ten times or more. The chain joins TRBV27 to TRBJ2-3; TRBD2 aligns across 11 bases. CDR1 is MNHEY, CDR2 SMNVEV, per germline (reference sequence). This CDR3 region has 17 residues. V lost 3 bases, J lost 0 bases, and 5 bases stayed unmatched. The CDR3 DNA is TGTGCCAGCAGTTTTCCAACTAGCGGGGGTAGCACAGATACGCAGTATTTT. Translated: CASSFPTSGGSTDTQYF.

This clone was observed at least ten times. J is TRBJ2-5 and V is TRBV27; 8 nucleotides align to TRBD2. V gave up 4 bases and J gave up 5 bases; unmatched junction bases: 9. Germline lookup yields CDR1 MNHEY and CDR2 SMNVEV (reference sequence). The CDR3 runs to 15 residues. DNA for the CDR3: TGTGCCAGCAGTTCATTTTCGGGAGGGCCCGAGACCCAGTACTTC. Its translation: CASSSFSGGPETQYF.